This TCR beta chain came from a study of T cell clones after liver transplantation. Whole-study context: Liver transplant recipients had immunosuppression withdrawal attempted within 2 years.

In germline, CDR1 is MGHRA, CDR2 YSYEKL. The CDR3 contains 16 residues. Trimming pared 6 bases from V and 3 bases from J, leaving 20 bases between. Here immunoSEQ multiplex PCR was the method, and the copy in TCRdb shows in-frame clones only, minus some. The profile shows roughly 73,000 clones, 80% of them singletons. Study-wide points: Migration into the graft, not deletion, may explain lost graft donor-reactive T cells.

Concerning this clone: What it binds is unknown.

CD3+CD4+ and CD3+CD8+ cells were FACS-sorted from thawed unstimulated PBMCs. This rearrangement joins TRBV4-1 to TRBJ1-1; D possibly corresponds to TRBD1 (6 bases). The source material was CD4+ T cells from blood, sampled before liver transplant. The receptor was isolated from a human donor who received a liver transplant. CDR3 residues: CASRLQGFKMDTEAFF. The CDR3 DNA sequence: TGCGCCAGCAGGCTACAGGGTTTTAAAATGGACACTGAAGCTTTCTTT.